One and the same sample provided the 24 T cell receptor beta chains below, sequenced in a study of Ad26.COV2.S vaccination and SARS-CoV-2 variants. Assay used: immunoSEQ multiplex PCR; TCRdb lists only in-frame clones, some missing. The sample carries roughly 300,000 clones, more than 85% recorded once. Noted treatment: roughly 18 received Ad26.COV2.S at low or high dose, single or two shots; about 5 received placebo; per-sample allocation not given. Sample collection was performed on day 63 after the first vaccine or placebo injection. The specimen was peripheral blood, collected in a trial of Ad26.COV2.S vaccine versus placebo. The receptors come from a person between 18 and 65 years old who received the Ad26.COV2.S COVID-19 vaccine or a placebo.

The rearrangement joins TRBV19 to TRBJ2-7; unclear D gene. Trimming removed 2 bases at V and 4 bases at J, with 12 bases between. Germline V gene lookup returns CDR1 LNHDA and CDR2 SQIVND (reference sequence). There are 14 residues in the CDR3. The CDR3 DNA sequence: TGTGCCAGTAGTATACGGATCGGCGCGTACGAGCAGTACTTC. Translated, it gives CASSIRIGAYEQYF. Supplemented by reference TRBV19 and TRBJ2-7, the full variable domain reads DGGITQSPKYLFRKEGQNVTLSCEQNLNHDAMYWYRQDPGQGLRLIYYSQIVNDFQKGDIAEGYSVSREKKESFPLTVTSAQKNPTAFYLCASSIRIGAYEQYFGPGTRLTVT.

The chain is built from TRBV2 and TRBJ2-2; 7 bases align to TRBD1. V was pared by 6 bases and J by 2 bases, with 9 bases of the junction left unmatched. CDR1 SNHLY and CDR2 FYNNEI come from the germline V gene. CDR3 length: 16 amino acids. In DNA form, the CDR3 reads TGTGCCAGCAGCCTTCACAGGGGTGTAAACACCGGGGAGCTGTTTTTT. Encoded protein: CASSLHRGVNTGELFF.

V usage is TRBV11-3 and J usage is TRBJ2-7; D remains unclear. The germline gives CDR1 SGHNT, CDR2 YENEEA. V lost 1 base to trimming and J lost 1 base, with 8 bases between them. This CDR3 contains 14 residues. CDR3: CASSLGPDSYEQYF. The CDR3 DNA is TGTGCCAGCAGCTTAGGACCGGATTCCTACGAGCAGTACTTC.

This clone was seen only a few times. CDR3 DNA: TGTGCCAGCAGTGTGGCTAGCGGACTCACCGGGGAGCTGTTTTTT. Translating gives CASSVASGLTGELFF. This chain links TRBV2 with TRBJ2-2, with 7 bases that match TRBD2. There are 15 residues in the CDR3. Per germline, CDR1 SNHLY and CDR2 FYNNEI. V gave up 4 bases and J gave up 4 bases; unmatched junction bases: 6.

About this clone: At one end, the junction sequence differs from germline, possibly due to a read error. J is TRBJ2-7 and V is TRBV12-3 or TRBV12-4; TRBD1 matches at 7 bases. The CDR3 consists of 13 residues. The CDR3 DNA reads as TGTGCCAGCAGTTTCACTTTTTCGGGACAGTCCGACTTC. This gives the protein CASSFTFSGQSDF.

The chain combines TRBV2 with TRBJ2-5, with TRBD2 identical over 16 bases. CDR3 length equals 19 residues. The V gene end was trimmed by 0 bases and the J gene end by 7 bases; junction bases not matched to a gene: 11. Germline CDR1 is SNHLY and CDR2 is FYNNEI. This CDR3 reads CASSEAPLGTSGRARTQYF. The CDR3 DNA reads as TGTGCCAGCAGTGAAGCCCCCCTAGGGACTAGCGGGAGGGCAAGGACCCAGTACTTC.

The chain recombines TRBV4-2 with TRBJ1-2; 9 bases are shared with TRBD1. The V and J ends lost 1 base and 8 bases, in that order; junction bases with no gene match: 8. The CDR3 totals 15 residues. Germline V gene data show CDR1 as LGHNA and CDR2 as YNFKEQ. CDR3 coding DNA: TGTGCCAGCAGCCAAGTTGACAGGGGGGCTACGGGCTACACCTTC. This gives the protein CASSQVDRGATGYTF.

The V and J genes are TRBV28 and TRBJ2-1; D uncertain. V was cut by 8 bases and J by 0 bases, with 8 bases left in between. Germline V gives CDR1 MDHEN, CDR2 SYDVKM. This CDR3 has 13 residues. The CDR3 loop reads CASQSDSYNEQFF. CDR3 DNA: TGTGCCAGCCAAAGCGACTCCTACAATGAGCAGTTCTTC. The whole variable domain, remainder taken from reference TRBV28 and TRBJ2-1, is DVKVTQSSRYLVKRTGEKVFLECVQDMDHENMFWYRQDPGLGLRLIYFSYDVKMKEKGDIPEGYSVSREKKERFSLILESASTNQTSMYLCASQSDSYNEQFFGPGTRLTVL.

The chain couples TRBV4-1 to TRBJ1-5; no definite D call. V gave up 0 bases and J gave up 7 bases, with 13 bases separating them. The CDR3 consists of 15 residues. Germline V gene sequence: CDR1 MGHRA, CDR2 YSYEKL. The CDR3 reads CASSQDMATYQPQHF. CDR3 sequence (DNA): TGCGCCAGCAGCCAAGATATGGCGACATACCAGCCCCAGCATTTT.

The sample holds one count of this clone. V is TRBV27 and J is TRBJ2-2, with 7 bases fitting TRBD2. V trimming: 3 bases; J trimming: 4 bases; junction bases outside the gene matches: 14. This CDR3 is 18 amino acids long. Germline V gene lookup returns CDR1 MNHEY and CDR2 SMNVEV (reference sequence). CDR3 sequence reads: CASSFRKFGGSGTGELFF. The CDR3 DNA is TGTGCCAGCAGTTTTAGGAAATTCGGCGGGAGTGGCACCGGGGAGCTGTTTTTT.

The rearrangement joins TRBV28 to TRBJ2-7; 10 nucleotides agree with TRBD1. CDR3 size: 15 residues. The germline V gene has CDR1 MDHEN and CDR2 SYDVKM. V lost 7 bases to trimming and J lost 3 bases; unmatched junction nucleotides: 9. DNA for the CDR3: TGTGCCAGCACTAACACCGGGACAGGGGACTACGAGCAGTACTTC. This sequence encodes CASTNTGTGDYEQYF. The full variable domain, its missing parts supplied by reference TRBV28 and TRBJ2-7, is DVKVTQSSRYLVKRTGEKVFLECVQDMDHENMFWYRQDPGLGLRLIYFSYDVKMKEKGDIPEGYSVSREKKERFSLILESASTNQTSMYLCASTNTGTGDYEQYFGPGTRLTVT.

The chain uses TRBV7-2 and TRBJ2-5, with TRBD2 identical over 10 bases. The trim removed 1 base at V and 3 bases at J, leaving 5 bases unmatched. Germline values: CDR1 SGHTA, CDR2 FQGNSA. The CDR3 has 16 residues. CDR3 in DNA: TGTGCCAGCAGCTTAGGACAGCGGGGGGGCGAAGAGACCCAGTACTTC. The encoded protein is CASSLGQRGGEETQYF.

This sequence joins TRBV5-1 and TRBJ1-1; 8 bases are a match to TRBD1. The germline gives CDR1 SGHRS, CDR2 YFSETQ. V lost 4 bases to trimming and J lost 3 bases; unmatched junction nucleotides: 2. This CDR3 has 13 residues. CDR3 DNA sequence: TGCGCCAGCAGCAAGACAGGGGACACTGAAGCTTTCTTT. Translating it yields CASSKTGDTEAFF.

The V and J genes are TRBV29-1 and TRBJ1-5; D call uncertain. CDR3 size: 12 residues. Per the germline V gene, CDR1 is SQVTM and CDR2 is ANQGSEA. Trimming left V 4 bases short and J 2 bases short, with 6 bases between. The CDR3 protein is CSVVEGNQPQHF. The DNA of the CDR3 is TGCAGCGTTGTGGAGGGCAATCAGCCCCAGCATTTT.

The rearrangement uses TRBV19 and TRBJ1-6, with TRBD1 identical over 8 bases. From germline, CDR1 is LNHDA and CDR2 SQIVND (reference sequence). CDR3 length: 15 residues. J gave up 7 bases and V 5 bases, and 7 bases lay outside the gene matches. This CDR3 is CASSYRGDSNSPLHF. CDR3 nucleotide sequence: TGTGCCAGTAGTTACAGGGGGGATTCGAATTCACCCCTCCACTTT.

The V gene is TRBV5-6, the J gene TRBJ1-1, with D possibly matching TRBD1 (6 bases). This CDR3 has 13 residues. Germline V gene sequence: CDR1 SGHDT, CDR2 YYEEEE. Trimming pared 7 bases from V and 8 bases from J, leaving 18 bases between. This CDR3 reads CASGTSFLIEAFF. CDR3 DNA sequence: TGTGCCAGCGGGACAAGCTTTTTGATCGAAGCTTTCTTT.

This clone was seen once. This chain links TRBV13 with TRBJ1-1; 7 bases line up with TRBD1. The trim removed 5 bases at V and 8 bases at J, leaving 5 bases unmatched. The CDR3 loop spans 12 amino acids. Per the germline V gene, CDR1 is PRHDT and CDR2 is FYEKMQ (reference sequence). CDR3 nucleotide sequence: TGTGCCAGCAGCCCAGGGACAGAAGAAGCTTTCTTT. It specifies CASSPGTEEAFF.

V is TRBV2 and J is TRBJ2-7, with 7 positions matching TRBD1. V lost 6 bases and J lost 2; bases outside the gene matches: 7. Germline loops: CDR1 SNHLY, CDR2 FYNNEI. The CDR3 runs to 14 residues. CDR3 coding DNA: TGTGCCAGCAGCCTCGGGACAGCTACCTACGAGCAGTACTTC. Encoded protein: CASSLGTATYEQYF.

This rearrangement joins TRBV18 to TRBJ1-6, with 7 nucleotides matching TRBD1. There are 17 residues in the CDR3. The V and J ends lost 2 bases and 7 bases, in that order; junction bases with no gene match: 11. CDR1 and CDR2 from the germline V gene are KGHSH and LQKENI. As DNA, the CDR3 is TGTGCCAGCTCACCATTTGCCGGGACAGTACCGAATTCACCCCTCCACTTT. Translated: CASSPFAGTVPNSPLHF.

The chain links TRBV9 to TRBJ2-6; 7 nucleotides line up with TRBD1. The germline V gene encodes CDR1 SGDLS and CDR2 YYNGEE. This CDR3 has 17 residues. J gave up 0 bases and V 3 bases, and 6 bases lay outside the gene matches. CDR3 nucleotides: TGTGCCAGCAGCGCATGGACAGGCCACTCTGGGGCCAACGTCCTGACTTTC. Translating it yields CASSAWTGHSGANVLTF.

V and J are TRBV24-1 and TRBJ2-1; 9 bases match TRBD2. CDR3 length: 16 residues. V lost 3 bases, J lost 2 bases, and 4 bases stayed unmatched. From germline, CDR1 is KGHDR and CDR2 SFDVKD. The CDR3 DNA reads as TGTGCCACCAGTGATACGACTAGCGGAGCCTACAATGAGCAGTTCTTC. It codes for CATSDTTSGAYNEQFF.

The rearrangement links TRBV10-3 to TRBJ1-6; D ambiguous. V was shortened by 7 bases and J by 0 bases, with 4 bases between the two germline ends. Germline V gene sequence: CDR1 ENHRY, CDR2 SYGVKD. The CDR3 is made up of 13 amino acids. CDR3: CAITSSYNSPLHF. The DNA for the CDR3 is TGTGCCATCACGAGCTCCTATAATTCACCCCTCCACTTT.

This clone was seen only a few times. V and J are TRBV6-4 and TRBJ2-2; D remains unclear. The germline gives CDR1 MRHNA, CDR2 SNTAGT. V gave up 2 bases and J gave up 3 bases, with 4 bases separating them. The CDR3 length is 13 residues. The CDR3 loop reads CASSDRDTGELFF. CDR3 nucleotide sequence: TGTGCCAGCAGTGACAGGGACACCGGGGAGCTGTTTTTT.

This sequence joins TRBV5-4 and TRBJ2-2; the D gene could be TRBD1 or TRBD2 (5 bases each). There are 15 residues in the CDR3. The V gene lost 4 bases and the J gene lost 0 bases, with 10 bases spanning the gap. Germline-derived CDR1 and CDR2 are SGHNT and YYREEE (reference sequence). The CDR3: CASSPGTANTGELFF. DNA of the CDR3: TGTGCCAGCAGCCCCGGGACCGCGAACACCGGGGAGCTGTTTTTT.